This TCR beta chain was sequenced for a study of Graves' ophthalmopathy and Graves' hyperthyroidism. Study at large: Peripheral blood was obtained at first diagnosis, ahead of any treatment. Overall study findings and caveats: The model forecast ophthalmopathy progression, reaching roughly 64% sensitivity and approximately 72% specificity.

Germline V gene sequence: CDR1 LNHDA, CDR2 SQIVND (reference sequence). The CDR3 runs 14 residues. Trimming pared 5 bases from V and 4 bases from J, leaving 14 bases between. This clonotype has ten or more counts. Its target is unknown. Other autoimmune disease, uncontrolled infection, pregnancy and lactation led to exclusion. The authors isolated PBMCs from around 10 ml of fresh peripheral blood. CDR3 regions of TCR beta were amplified from RNA transcripts. RT-PCR was first run with HTBI primers, then multiplex PCR in a second round. TCRdb itself ran the multiplex PCR reads through MiXCR, one entry per CDR3 protein. The data show about 740,000 distinct CDR3 sequences, roughly two fifths seen once.

The chain joins TRBV19 to TRBJ1-2, with a tentative D call TRBD1 (5 bases). This clonotype was sampled from an adult man with Graves' ophthalmopathy. The sample was peripheral blood. The CDR3 DNA reads as TGTGCCAGTAGTTGGGGACGTCCAGTCTATGGCTACACCTTC. Its translation is CASSWGRPVYGYTF.